Listed here are 10 T cell receptor beta chains from one sample, sequenced in a study of blood T cell repertoires in COVID-19. The data were produced by immunoSEQ multiplex PCR, yet TCRdb's version contains in-frame clones alone and is incomplete. The table lists around 400,000 clones, roughly 92% of them singletons, with 0.8% to 0.9% in the top ten. The sample consisted of PBMCs or T cells enriched from blood (not recorded which). Receptor source: a woman in her forties who had been exposed to COVID-19.

The gene calls are TRBV19 and TRBJ2-7; TRBD2 agrees at 7 bases. Per germline, CDR1 LNHDA and CDR2 SQIVND (reference sequence). This CDR3 spans 16 amino acids. V lost 3 bases, J lost 1 base, and 9 bases stayed unmatched. This CDR3 reads CASSITGGSVSYEQYF. The CDR3 coding sequence is TGTGCCAGTAGTATTACTGGCGGGAGTGTTTCCTACGAGCAGTACTTC.

The CDR3 DNA follows: TGTGCCAGCAGCTTATTGGGCAGGACGTACGGGACTAGCAACAATGAGCAGTTCTTC. This gives the protein CASSLLGRTYGTSNNEQFF. This chain uses TRBV7-9 with TRBJ2-1; 9 bases agree with TRBD2. CDR1 and CDR2 (germline): SEHNR, FQNEAQ (reference sequence). The CDR3 is made up of 19 amino acids. Trimming at V came to 2 bases and at J to 5 bases, leaving 16 bases not matched to a gene.

The chain recombines TRBV5-5 with TRBJ1-2; TRBD1 agrees at 10 bases. In germline, CDR1 is SGHKS, CDR2 YYEKEE (reference sequence). This CDR3 has 14 amino acids. After removal of 0 bases from V and 10 bases from J, the junction contained 6 bases not matched to a gene. The chain's CDR3 is CASSLVRGQGHYTF. The CDR3 DNA is TGTGCCAGCAGCTTGGTACGGGGACAGGGGCACTACACCTTC. The full variable domain, with the rest looked up from reference TRBV5-5 and TRBJ1-2, is DAGVTQSPTHLIKTRGQQVTLRCSPISGHKSVSWYQQVLGQGPQFIFQYYEKEERGRGNFPDRFSARQFPNYSSELNVNALLLGDSALYLCASSLVRGQGHYTFGSGTRLTVV.

V gene TRBV11-1 combines with J gene TRBJ2-7; the D gene is possibly TRBD2 (7 bases). The germline CDR1 and CDR2 sequences are SGHAT and FQDESV (reference sequence). V lost 4 bases and J 0 bases, leaving 13 bases between the germline ends. CDR3 length: 15 amino acids. The CDR3, as DNA: TGTGCCAGCAGCTCCCTGCGGGGGCGCTCCTACGAGCAGTACTTC. This gives the protein CASSSLRGRSYEQYF.

The gene calls are TRBV2 and TRBJ2-2; D is possibly TRBD2 (5 bases). V dropped 4 bases and J dropped 1 base, with 7 bases sitting between them. CDR3 size: 14 residues. CDR1 SNHLY and CDR2 FYNNEI come from the germline V gene. The CDR3 DNA follows: TGTGCCAGCAGTGGAGGGAGGAACACCGGGGAGCTGTTTTTT. It yields the protein CASSGGRNTGELFF.

The genes are TRBV7-2 and TRBJ2-2, with D possibly matching TRBD2 (6 bases). This CDR3 region has 14 residues. V was cut by 10 bases and J by 1 base, with 13 bases left in between. From germline, CDR1 is SGHTA and CDR2 FQGNSA. The CDR3 here is CATGGPLNTGELFF. CDR3 bases: TGTGCCACCGGGGGACCGTTGAACACCGGGGAGCTGTTTTTT.

Worth noting for this clone: This sample also contains other DNA sequences that code for the same CDR3. The V call is TRBV5-4, the J call TRBJ2-6, with unresolved D. Germline lookup yields CDR1 SGHNT and CDR2 YYREEE (reference sequence). The CDR3 length is 15 residues. V gave up 4 bases and J gave up 1 base, with 9 bases separating them. This CDR3 reads CASSRDFSGANVLTF. DNA for the CDR3: TGTGCCAGCAGCCGAGACTTTTCTGGGGCCAACGTCCTGACTTTC.

V usage is TRBV7-9 and J usage is TRBJ1-1, with D maybe TRBD1 (5 bases). CDR3 length: 13 amino acids. The germline V and J ends were trimmed by 5 bases and 4 bases, with 11 bases remaining between them. Germline V CDR1 and CDR2: SEHNR, FQNEAQ (reference sequence). Here the CDR3 reads CASSQGKLTEAFF. In DNA form, the CDR3 reads TGTGCCAGCAGCCAGGGAAAACTCACTGAAGCTTTCTTT.

The chain carries TRBV13 and TRBJ1-1, with D unresolved. The CDR3 is 16 amino acids. CDR1 is PRHDT and CDR2 is FYEKMQ in the germline V gene (reference sequence). V was clipped by 5 bases and J by 2 bases, with 18 bases between them. The DNA for the CDR3 is TGTGCCAGCAGCCCCGCGGGAGTCACCCCCAACACTGAAGCTTTCTTT. This translates into CASSPAGVTPNTEAFF.

V gene TRBV29-1 combines with J gene TRBJ1-1; D is possibly TRBD1 (5 bases). The CDR3 runs 11 residues. Germline V gene lookup returns CDR1 SQVTM and CDR2 ANQGSEA. V was pared by 4 bases and J by 7 bases, with 10 bases between. CDR3 in amino acids: CSVVGTGEAFF. For the CDR3, the DNA is TGCAGCGTTGTCGGGACTGGTGAAGCTTTCTTT. The variable domain in full, with the rest retrieved from reference TRBV29-1 and TRBJ1-1, is SAVISQKPSRDICQRGTSLTIQCQVDSQVTMMFWYRQQPGQSLTLIATANQGSEATYESGFVIDKFPISRPNLTFSTLTVSNMSPEDSSIYLCSVVGTGEAFFGQGTRLTVV.